The 23 T cell receptor beta chains given below trace back to one sample, sequenced in a study of blood T cell repertoires in COVID-19. Assay used: immunoSEQ multiplex PCR; TCRdb lists only in-frame clones, some missing. The table lists about 64,000 clones, 80% to 95% of them singletons. Source material: peripheral blood. These receptors all come from a woman aged 80 or over with active COVID-19.

V usage is TRBV5-6 and J usage is TRBJ1-5; 9 bases agree with TRBD1. Germline V lookup: CDR1 SGHDT, CDR2 YYEEEE. The CDR3 extends over 13 amino acids. J was trimmed by 5 bases and V by 4 bases; bases with no gene match: 1. The DNA of the CDR3 is TGTGCCAGCAGCCGGGACAGGGATCAGCCCCAGCATTTT. This sequence encodes CASSRDRDQPQHF.

The V call is TRBV2, the J call TRBJ1-5; D gene uncertain. CDR1 and CDR2 from the germline V gene are SNHLY and FYNNEI. This CDR3 is 13 amino acids long. Trimming stripped 2 bases from V and 4 bases from J, with 6 bases between. The CDR3 region is CASSEQENQPQHF. The CDR3 nucleotides read TGTGCCAGCAGTGAACAGGAAAATCAGCCCCAGCATTTT. The variable domain in full, with the rest retrieved from reference TRBV2 and TRBJ1-5, is EPEVTQTPSHQVTQMGQEVILRCVPISNHLYFYWYRQILGQKVEFLVSFYNNEISEKSEIFDDQFSVERPDGSNFTLKIRSTKLEDSAMYFCASSEQENQPQHFGDGTRLSIL.

This chain uses TRBV2 with TRBJ1-4; TRBD1 aligns across 8 bases. CDR3 length equals 13 residues. J gave up 5 bases and V 7 bases, and 3 bases lay outside the gene matches. Germline CDR1 is SNHLY and CDR2 is FYNNEI. The CDR3 loop reads CASNRGGNEKLFF. The CDR3 bases are TGTGCCAGCAACAGGGGGGGAAATGAAAAACTGTTTTTT.

As DNA, the CDR3 is TGTGCCAGTAGTATTCTCGATCGGGGTGCTGAAGCTTTCTTT. The encoded protein is CASSILDRGAEAFF. The V call is TRBV19, the J call TRBJ1-1; the D is unclear. From germline, CDR1 is LNHDA and CDR2 SQIVND (reference sequence). V lost 3 bases to trimming and J lost 6 bases, with 14 bases between them. CDR3 length: 14 residues.

The chain employs TRBV6-9 and TRBJ1-1; D gene ambiguous. The CDR3 covers 14 residues. Looked up from germline, CDR1 is MNHGY and CDR2 is SVAAGI. V was pared by 5 bases and J by 4 bases, with 14 bases between. For the CDR3, the DNA is TGTGCCAGCAGTCCCACGTTGGGGAGCACTGAAGCTTTCTTT. Amino acid sequence: CASSPTLGSTEAFF.

J is TRBJ2-7 and V is TRBV3-1 (or the pseudogene TRBV3-2); 8 positions match TRBD2. V shed 1 base, J shed 6 bases, and the junction held 2 bases outside the gene matches. The CDR3 has 13 residues. Germline loops: CDR1 LGHDT, CDR2 YNNKEL (reference sequence). The CDR3 coding sequence is TGTGCCAGCAGCCAAGTCGCGGGAGGCGAGCAGTACTTC. It codes for CASSQVAGGEQYF.

This chain joins TRBV5-1 and TRBJ2-7; 11 bases fit TRBD1. The CDR3 extends over 15 amino acids. After removal of 4 bases from V and 0 bases from J, the junction contained 3 bases not matched to a gene. Germline V gene sequence: CDR1 SGHRS, CDR2 YFSETQ. CDR3 amino acids: CASSGGQGVSYEQYF. The CDR3 bases are TGCGCCAGCAGCGGGGGACAGGGGGTCTCCTACGAGCAGTACTTC.

V is TRBV24-1 and J is TRBJ1-2; 10 bases fit TRBD1. The CDR3 has 16 amino acids. Trimming cost V 5 bases and J 4 bases; bases outside gene matches: 9. Germline V gives CDR1 KGHDR, CDR2 SFDVKD. CDR3 DNA sequence: TGTGCCACCAGTGCTACCGGGACAGGGGTCACCTATGGCTACACCTTC. Amino acid sequence: CATSATGTGVTYGYTF.

The chain has TRBV7-9 and TRBJ2-1; TRBD2 is a possible D gene (6 bases). Trimming took off 1 base at V and 8 bases at J, with 18 bases between the two ends. Germline CDR1 is SEHNR and CDR2 is FQNEAQ (reference sequence). The CDR3 covers 16 residues. The CDR3 bases are TGTGCCAGCAGCTTAGACGGGACGTCCCCGGGGGATGAGCAGTTCTTC. Its translation is CASSLDGTSPGDEQFF.

The chain joins TRBV7-2 to TRBJ1-1; a possible D gene is TRBD1 (5 bases). Germline values: CDR1 SGHTA, CDR2 FQGNSA. This CDR3 comprises 14 residues. Between the trimmed V and J ends, which lost 5 bases and 6 bases, there was a span of 16 bases. CDR3 sequence: CASSQTGGLAEAFF. The CDR3 DNA is TGTGCCAGCAGCCAAACGGGGGGTCTCGCTGAAGCTTTCTTT.

This chain links TRBV19 with TRBJ2-5; D might be TRBD2 (5 bases). V dropped 4 bases and J dropped 5 bases, with 11 bases sitting between them. Germline-derived CDR1 and CDR2 are LNHDA and SQIVND (reference sequence). This CDR3 region has 13 residues. The chain's CDR3 is CASSTGSGETQYF. As DNA, the CDR3 is TGTGCCAGTAGTACGGGGAGTGGGGAGACCCAGTACTTC.

The chain recombines TRBV5-1 with TRBJ1-1; 7 nucleotides match TRBD1. V dropped 4 bases and J dropped 2; count of bases not matched to a gene: 8. The CDR3 covers 15 residues. From germline, CDR1 is SGHRS and CDR2 YFSETQ. The CDR3 loop is CASSPRAGGNTEAFF. The CDR3 DNA sequence: TGCGCCAGCAGCCCTCGGGCAGGGGGTAACACTGAAGCTTTCTTT.

For the CDR3, the DNA is TGTGCCAGTAGTACAAGCGGGAGTAGGGACAATGAGCAGTTCTTC. Its translation: CASSTSGSRDNEQFF. The chain recombines TRBV19 with TRBJ2-1; 8 nucleotides match TRBD2. CDR1 is LNHDA, CDR2 SQIVND, per germline (reference sequence). This CDR3 comprises 15 residues. Trimming cost V 4 bases and J 5 bases; bases outside gene matches: 7.

The chain is built from TRBV29-1 and TRBJ2-3; D perhaps matches TRBD2 (6 bases). With 5 bases removed from V and 6 bases from J, the gap between germline ends came to 18 bases. The germline V gene encodes CDR1 SQVTM and CDR2 ANQGSEA. The length of the CDR3 is 14 residues. The DNA of the CDR3 is TGCAGCGTTAACCCCAGCGGGCCTATTGATACGCAGTATTTT. Amino acids: CSVNPSGPIDTQYF.

The V call is TRBV28, the J call TRBJ1-2, with 8 bases lining up with TRBD1. Germline V CDR1 and CDR2: MDHEN, SYDVKM. This CDR3 contains 13 residues. After removal of 5 bases from V and 4 bases from J, the junction contained 3 bases not matched to a gene. As DNA, the CDR3 is TGTGCCAGCAGTGTCGGGACAGGCTATGGCTACACCTTC. Its translation is CASSVGTGYGYTF.

The chain uses TRBV10-1 and TRBJ2-5; 7 positions agree with TRBD1. The V gene's germline CDR1 is WNHNN and CDR2 SYGVQD (reference sequence). CDR3 length: 14 residues. With V trimmed by 2 bases and J by 5 bases, 5 bases remained unmatched. For the CDR3, the DNA is TGCGCCAGCAGTGAGCGACAGGGCGGGGAGACCCAGTACTTC. It codes for CASSERQGGETQYF.

The chain has TRBV4-2 and TRBJ1-2, with 8 positions matching TRBD1. Germline lookup yields CDR1 LGHNA and CDR2 YNFKEQ. V was clipped by 4 bases and J by 7 bases; unmatched bases: 11. The CDR3 is made up of 15 amino acids. The CDR3 DNA sequence: TGTGCCAGCAGCCCATCGGGACAGGCTCTCGGTGGCTACACCTTC. The encoded protein is CASSPSGQALGGYTF.

The chain recombines TRBV19 with TRBJ2-2, with D possibly being TRBD1 (6 bases). The germline CDR1 and CDR2 sequences are LNHDA and SQIVND (reference sequence). V lost 4 bases and J 1 base, leaving 10 bases between the germline ends. The CDR3 is 15 amino acids. The CDR3 is CASSTGARNTGELFF. DNA for the CDR3: TGTGCCAGTAGTACAGGGGCCAGGAACACCGGGGAGCTGTTTTTT.

V and J are TRBV29-1 and TRBJ1-4; TRBD1 aligns across 9 bases. With 5 bases clipped from V and 5 bases from J, the junction kept 6 bases outside the gene matches. This CDR3 is 14 amino acids long. Germline CDR1 is SQVTM and CDR2 is ANQGSEA. Here the CDR3 reads CSVTTGTGNEKLFF. As DNA, the CDR3 is TGCAGCGTTACTACCGGGACAGGGAATGAAAAACTGTTTTTT.

The chain uses TRBV6-5 and TRBJ2-7; possible D gene TRBD1, 6 bases. This CDR3 contains 15 residues. V was cut by 6 bases and J by 4 bases, with 19 bases left in between. Germline values: CDR1 MNHEY, CDR2 SVGAGI. The CDR3 loop reads CASRSGQHLWYEQYV. The CDR3 bases are TGTGCCAGCAGATCGGGACAACACTTGTGGTACGAGCAGTACGTC.

The genes are TRBV3-1 (or the pseudogene TRBV3-2) and TRBJ1-5; a weak D match, TRBD1 (5 bases). Germline-derived CDR1 and CDR2 are LGHDT and YNNKEL (reference sequence). The V gene lost 4 bases and the J gene lost 6 bases, with 10 bases spanning the gap. CDR3 length: 13 amino acids. The CDR3 protein is CASSLGVGQPQHF. CDR3 nucleotide sequence: TGTGCCAGCAGCCTAGGGGTGGGTCAGCCCCAGCATTTT.

The chain combines TRBV28 with TRBJ2-7; D may be TRBD2 (5 bases). Germline-derived CDR1 and CDR2 are MDHEN and SYDVKM. The CDR3 has 14 residues. Between the trimmed V and J ends, which lost 2 bases and 5 bases, there was a span of 13 bases. The DNA of the CDR3 is TGTGCCAGCAGTTTAAACAGCGGAGTTGACGAGCAGTACTTC. It encodes CASSLNSGVDEQYF.

This rearrangement joins TRBV28 to TRBJ2-2, with 9 nucleotides matching TRBD1. The germline V gene encodes CDR1 MDHEN and CDR2 SYDVKM. The CDR3 consists of 16 residues. With V trimmed by 3 bases and J by 5 bases, 7 bases remained unmatched. The CDR3 spells CASSLVGQGLTGELFF. CDR3 DNA sequence: TGTGCCAGCAGTTTGGTGGGACAGGGTTTAACCGGGGAGCTGTTTTTT.